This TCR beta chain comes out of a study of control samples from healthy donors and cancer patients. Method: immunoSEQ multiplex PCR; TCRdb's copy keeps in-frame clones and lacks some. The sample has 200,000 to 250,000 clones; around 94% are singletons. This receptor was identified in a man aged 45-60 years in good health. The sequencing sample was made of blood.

The CDR3 DNA reads TGTGCCAGCAGTTTCCAGGGAGGGAGTGAAAAACTGTTTTTT. Protein sequence: CASSFQGGSEKLFF. V usage is TRBV7-9 and J usage is TRBJ1-4; D is possibly TRBD1 (5 bases). This CDR3 region has 14 residues. Germline lookup yields CDR1 SEHNR and CDR2 FQNEAQ (reference sequence). V was cut by 6 bases and J by 7 bases, with 15 bases left in between.